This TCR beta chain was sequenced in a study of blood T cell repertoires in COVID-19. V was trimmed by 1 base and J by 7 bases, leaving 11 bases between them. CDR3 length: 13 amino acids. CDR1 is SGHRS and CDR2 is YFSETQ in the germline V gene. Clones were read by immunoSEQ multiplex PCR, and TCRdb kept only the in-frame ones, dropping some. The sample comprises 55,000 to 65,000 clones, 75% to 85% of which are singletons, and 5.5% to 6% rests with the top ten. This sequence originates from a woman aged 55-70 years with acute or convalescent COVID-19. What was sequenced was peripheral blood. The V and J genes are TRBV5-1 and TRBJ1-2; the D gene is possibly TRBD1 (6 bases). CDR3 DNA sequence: TGCGCCAGCAGCTTGTCTACAGGGACTGGCTACACCTTC. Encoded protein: CASSLSTGTGYTF.